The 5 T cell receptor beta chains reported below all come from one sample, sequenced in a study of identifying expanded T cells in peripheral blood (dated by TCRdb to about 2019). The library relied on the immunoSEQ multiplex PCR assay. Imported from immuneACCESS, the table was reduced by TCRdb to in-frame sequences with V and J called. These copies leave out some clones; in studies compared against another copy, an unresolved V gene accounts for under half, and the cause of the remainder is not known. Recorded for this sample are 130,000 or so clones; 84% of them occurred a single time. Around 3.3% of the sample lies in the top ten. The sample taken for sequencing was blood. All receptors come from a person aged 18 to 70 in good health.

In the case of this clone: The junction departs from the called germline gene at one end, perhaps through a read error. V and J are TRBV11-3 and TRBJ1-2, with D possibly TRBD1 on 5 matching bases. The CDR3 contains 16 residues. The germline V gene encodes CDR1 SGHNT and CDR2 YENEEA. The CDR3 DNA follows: TGTGCCAGCAGCCTAGAAGGCAGGGCGGGGAACTATGGCTACACCTTC. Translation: CASSLEGRAGNYGYTF.

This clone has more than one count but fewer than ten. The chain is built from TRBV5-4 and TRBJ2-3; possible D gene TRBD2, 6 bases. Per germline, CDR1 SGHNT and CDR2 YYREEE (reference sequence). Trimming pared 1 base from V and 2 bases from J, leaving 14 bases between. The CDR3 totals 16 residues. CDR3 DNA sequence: TGTGCCAGCAGCTTGTGGTCACTAGCTGTCACAGATACGCAGTATTTT. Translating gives CASSLWSLAVTDTQYF. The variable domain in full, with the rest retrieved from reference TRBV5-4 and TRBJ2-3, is ETGVTQSPTHLIKTRGQQVTLRCSSQSGHNTVSWYQQALGQGPQFIFQYYREEENGRGNFPPRFSGLQFPNYSSELNVNALELDDSALYLCASSLWSLAVTDTQYFGPGTRLTVL.

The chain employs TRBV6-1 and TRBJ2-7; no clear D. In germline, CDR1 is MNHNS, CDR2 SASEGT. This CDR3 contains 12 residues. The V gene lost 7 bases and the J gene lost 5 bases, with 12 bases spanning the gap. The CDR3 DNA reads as TGTGCCAGCATCCACACAGTCCACGAGCAGTACTTC. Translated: CASIHTVHEQYF.

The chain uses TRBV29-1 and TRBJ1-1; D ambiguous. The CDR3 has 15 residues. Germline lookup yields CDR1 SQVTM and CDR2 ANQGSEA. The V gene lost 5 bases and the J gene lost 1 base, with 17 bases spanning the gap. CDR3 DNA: TGCAGCGTTAATAGTAACAGCATAAAGAACACTGAAGCTTTCTTT. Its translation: CSVNSNSIKNTEAFF.

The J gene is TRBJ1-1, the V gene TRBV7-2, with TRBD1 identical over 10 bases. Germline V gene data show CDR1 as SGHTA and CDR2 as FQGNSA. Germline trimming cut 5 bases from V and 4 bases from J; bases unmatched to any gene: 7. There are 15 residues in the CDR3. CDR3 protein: CASSPGRTGGTEAFF. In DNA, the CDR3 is TGTGCCAGCAGCCCGGGGAGGACAGGGGGCACTGAAGCTTTCTTT.